This T cell receptor (beta chain) is drawn from a study of cytomegalovirus exposure and HLA in healthy donors. Overall study results and limits: Associated with cytomegalovirus, according to the listing, were some 150 TCR beta chains. Previously analyzed data showed that most TCR beta V segments were productive at a frequency of about 87% or about 30%. Analysis performed later found 16,951 TCR beta sequences associated with HLA alleles at 0.05 false discovery rate.

The germline V gene encodes CDR1 GTSNPN and CDR2 SVGIG (reference sequence). J was trimmed by 7 bases and V by 5 bases; bases with no gene match: 4. This CDR3 is built from 12 residues. This PCR relied on a set of 60 Vbeta primers and 13 Jbeta primers. The method was immunoSEQ multiplex PCR; TCRdb's version includes in-frame clones alone and lacks a portion of them. The table lists around 170,000 clones, approximately 80% of them singletons. Note on this clone: Its specificity is not known.

This rearrangement joins TRBV30 to TRBJ1-5; 8 bases line up with TRBD1. Specimen: PBMCs. This TCR was recovered from a woman aged 45 to 65 in good health and CMV-seropositive. The CDR3 loop is CAWGQGGQPQHF. CDR3 bases: TGTGCCTGGGGACAGGGAGGACAGCCCCAGCATTTT.